This T cell receptor (beta chain) was identified during a study of radiation and T cells in renal cell carcinoma. Treatment specified: 15 Gy SBRT to primary tumor, nephrectomy 4 weeks later. Nephrectomy followed 15 Gy stereotactic body radiation by 4 weeks. Germline-derived CDR1 and CDR2 are SNHLY and FYNNEI. Trimming took off 5 bases at V and 1 base at J, with 3 bases between the two ends. This CDR3 is 12 amino acids long. Assay: immunoSEQ multiplex PCR; the TCRdb copy retains only in-frame clones and omits some. Among 10,000 to 15,000 clones, 25% to 35% were seen once, and the ten largest hold roughly 14%.

The V gene is TRBV2, the J gene TRBJ2-1; D unresolved. The sequences come from tumor tissue, collected from a patient whose treatment included radiotherapy and nephrectomy. The source of this sequence is a man aged 55 to 70 with renal cell carcinoma. The CDR3 coding sequence is TGTGCCAGCAGTAAATCCTACAATGAGCAGTTCTTC. Protein sequence: CASSKSYNEQFF.